This T cell receptor (beta chain) was observed in a study of blood T cell repertoires in COVID-19. As for the study in general: Acute and convalescent COVID-19 specimens originated in the United States, Italy and Spain. T cells, B-cell-depleted T cells, or PBMCs provided the cDNA or gDNA that served as material.

The V end lost 3 bases, the J end lost 4 bases, and 16 bases lay between the germline ends. Looked up from germline, CDR1 is SGHTA and CDR2 is FQGNSA. The CDR3 is 15 residues long. Per the authors' pipeline: Estimates of nucleated cell counts were drawn from the amplification of reference gene primers. Some clones are missing from TCRdb's copy, which holds only in-frame ones; the method was immunoSEQ multiplex PCR. For V, J and clone size, that table is used; D and trimming come from the DNA. Of about 210,000 clones listed, roughly 78% are singletons. The TCR originated in a woman aged 40 to 50 with acute or convalescent COVID-19. The genes are TRBV7-2 and TRBJ2-7, with TRBD1 as a possible D gene (8 bases). Sequencing was done on a sample of peripheral blood. The CDR3 sequence: CASSLGGTGPYEQYF. CDR3 nucleotides: TGTGCCAGCAGCTTGGGGGGGACAGGCCCATACGAGCAGTACTTC.